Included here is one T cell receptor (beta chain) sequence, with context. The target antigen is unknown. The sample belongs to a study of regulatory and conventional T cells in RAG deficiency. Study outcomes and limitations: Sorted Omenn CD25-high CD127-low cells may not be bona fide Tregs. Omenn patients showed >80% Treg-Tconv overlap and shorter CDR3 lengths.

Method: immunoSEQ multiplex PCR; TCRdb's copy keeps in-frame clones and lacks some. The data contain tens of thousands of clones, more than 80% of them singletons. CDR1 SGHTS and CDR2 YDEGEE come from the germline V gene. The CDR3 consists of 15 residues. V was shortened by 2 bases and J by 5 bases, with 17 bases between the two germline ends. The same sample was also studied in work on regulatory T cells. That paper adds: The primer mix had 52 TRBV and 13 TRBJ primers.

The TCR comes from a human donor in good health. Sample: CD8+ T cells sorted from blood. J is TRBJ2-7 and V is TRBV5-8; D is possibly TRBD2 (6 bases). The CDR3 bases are TGTGCCAGCAGCTTCAGCCGGGACTCTTCCCACGAGCAGTACTTC. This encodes CASSFSRDSSHEQYF.